Below, one TCR beta chain is given with its context. Its specificity is not known. Using a FACSAria, the CD4+ and CD8+ T cells were sorted from the PBMCs. This sample was taken from a study of CD8+ T cells in alopecia areata. Study-wide points: Patients shared TCRs less clearly than mice did, possibly owing to HLA. Scalp lesions, especially in alopecia totalis/universalis, had higher clonality than normal scalp.

RNA, once extracted, was reverse transcribed into cDNA for use as the sequencing template. TCRdb's table, derived via immunoSEQ multiplex PCR, lists solely in-frame clones and lacks some. The sample lists approximately 98,000 clones, roughly 59% seen once, with around a fifth in the top ten. Per the germline V gene, CDR1 is MNHEY and CDR2 is SVGAGI. The length of the CDR3 is 15 residues. The junction had 2 bases not matched to a gene; V was cut back by 2 bases and J by 4 bases. The receptor was derived from a human donor in good health. The chain employs TRBV6-5 and TRBJ2-3; 11 bases match TRBD2. The specimen sequenced was CD8+ T cells sorted from blood. The CDR3 region is CASSYRLAGPDTQYF. Written as DNA, the CDR3 is TGTGCCAGCAGTTACCGACTAGCGGGGCCAGATACGCAGTATTTT.